This T cell receptor beta chain stems from a study of OX40 agonist ivuxolimab in advanced cancers. Background on the study: In this cohort, patients received ivuxolimab, an agonistic anti-OX40 (CD134) antibody. Ivuxolimab, which patients received intravenously every 2 weeks, was dosed at 0.01 to 10 mg/kg.

Data came from immunoSEQ multiplex PCR; TCRdb stores just in-frame clones and leaves some out. This table has over 80,000 clones, around 87% appearing once. Findings and caveats of the study: Low normalized T-cell clonal expansion was additionally recorded for some nonresponders. Researchers did not establish what antigens the expanded peripheral T cells target.

CDR1 is SGHRS, CDR2 YFSETQ, per germline. The CDR3 is 14 residues long. The J segment lost 2 bases and the V segment lost 2 bases, leaving 1 base of the junction unmatched. This clone has a handful of counts. Its specificity is unknown. The sequencing here drew on CD4+ or CD8+ T cells sorted from blood, taken in a trial of the OX40 agonist ivuxolimab. The TCR comes from an adult with an advanced solid tumor such as melanoma, head and neck, liver or kidney cancer. The chain recombines TRBV5-1 with TRBJ2-1, with 7 bases that match TRBD1. The CDR3 DNA follows: TGCGCCAGCAGCTTAGACAGGGCCTACAATGAGCAGTTCTTC. This sequence encodes CASSLDRAYNEQFF.